This passage covers 15 T cell receptor beta chains from one sample sequenced in a study of response to subunit inactivated influenza vaccine. A single record per CDR3 protein comes from TCRdb applying MiXCR to the RT-PCR reads. The data contain about 520,000 distinct CDR3 sequences, less than 30% of them singletons. The sample in question was CD4+ T cells sorted from PBMCs, obtained 5 days after vaccination. These receptors were collected from a man in his fifties who received an inactivated influenza vaccine.

This clonotype was detected only a few times. The chain recombines TRBV14 with TRBJ1-1; TRBD1 might be the D (5 bases). Germline CDR1 and CDR2: SGHDN and FVKESK. There are 14 residues in the CDR3. The V and J ends lost 7 bases and 0 bases respectively, with 12 bases between them. DNA for the CDR3: TGTGCCAGCACAATACGGGGCGTGAACACTGAAGCTTTCTTT. It specifies CASTIRGVNTEAFF.

The J gene is TRBJ2-7, the V gene TRBV10-3, with 11 bases fitting TRBD2. CDR1 ENHRY and CDR2 SYGVKD come from the germline V gene. This CDR3 is 15 amino acids long. The V segment lost 3 bases and the J segment 2 bases; nucleotides outside the gene matches: 3. CDR3 loop: CAISDQLAGAYEQYF. The CDR3 DNA sequence: TGTGCCATCAGTGATCAACTAGCGGGAGCCTACGAGCAGTACTTC.

V gene TRBV20-1 combines with J gene TRBJ2-1; D may correspond to TRBD1 or TRBD2 (6 bases each). The CDR3 is 14 amino acids. Per the germline V gene, CDR1 is DFQATT and CDR2 is SNEGSKA (reference sequence). V lost 6 bases and J 0 bases, leaving 12 bases between the germline ends. The CDR3 sequence: CSASGASSYNEQFF. CDR3 in DNA: TGCAGTGCCTCGGGGGCAAGCTCCTACAATGAGCAGTTCTTC.

This chain links TRBV10-3 with TRBJ2-7; 8 bases fit TRBD1. The CDR3 is made up of 15 amino acids. Germline V gives CDR1 ENHRY, CDR2 SYGVKD. Losses at the gene ends were 0 bases for V and 6 bases for J; bases not matched to a gene: 7. This chain's CDR3 is CAISESRQGKGEQYF. The CDR3 DNA sequence: TGTGCCATCAGTGAGTCGCGACAGGGGAAAGGCGAGCAGTACTTC.

The chain has TRBV20-1 and TRBJ2-6; D uncertain. The germline V and J ends were trimmed by 5 bases and 0 bases, with 5 bases remaining between them. CDR3 length: 13 residues. The germline V gene encodes CDR1 DFQATT and CDR2 SNEGSKA (reference sequence). The CDR3 nucleotides are TGCAGTGCTTCGAACTCTGGGGCCAACGTCCTGACTTTC. Translation gives CSASNSGANVLTF.

This clonotype came up a few times. The chain has TRBV2 and TRBJ1-5; D ambiguous. This CDR3 has 13 residues. Germline V lookup: CDR1 SNHLY, CDR2 FYNNEI. V was trimmed by 7 bases and J by 6 bases, leaving 13 bases between them. The chain's CDR3 is CASIEMAGQPQHF. CDR3 in DNA: TGTGCCAGCATCGAGATGGCAGGTCAGCCCCAGCATTTT.

The chain employs TRBV4-3 and TRBJ2-1; D perhaps matches TRBD2 (5 bases). V was shortened by 0 bases and J by 0 bases, with 9 bases between the two germline ends. This CDR3 contains 16 residues. CDR1 is LGHNA and CDR2 is YSLEER in the germline V gene. The chain's CDR3 is CASSQDRGFSYNEQFF. The CDR3 DNA reads TGCGCCAGCAGCCAAGACCGGGGTTTCTCCTACAATGAGCAGTTCTTC.

In its sample, this clonotype was seen a few times. This chain links TRBV11-1 with TRBJ2-1, with a possible D match to TRBD1 (6 bases). Germline V gene lookup returns CDR1 SGHAT and CDR2 FQDESV (reference sequence). This CDR3 has 16 amino acids. V gave up 2 bases and J gave up 2 bases, with 13 bases separating them. Written as DNA, the CDR3 is TGTGCCAGCAGCTTACGGGCAGGGGCCACCTACAATGAGCAGTTCTTC. Translating it yields CASSLRAGATYNEQFF.

This clonotype was seen just once. The V and J genes are TRBV6-1 and TRBJ1-6; 7 positions agree with TRBD1. The germline gives CDR1 MNHNS, CDR2 SASEGT. This CDR3 comprises 16 residues. V shed 6 bases and J 5 bases; nucleotides not matched to a gene: 10. The CDR3 DNA sequence: TGTGCCAGCAGCCCGGCTCCGGACAGGAATAATTCACCCCTCCACTTT. Protein sequence: CASSPAPDRNNSPLHF.

The chain links TRBV6-5 to TRBJ2-7; D possibly corresponds to TRBD2 (6 bases). Germline loops: CDR1 MNHEY, CDR2 SVGAGI. The CDR3 sequence is 15 residues long. Trimming cost V 2 bases and J 0 bases, with 11 bases left between them. The CDR3 DNA follows: TGTGCCAGCAGTTACAGCCAGGGAGGCTCCTACGAGCAGTACTTC. It specifies CASSYSQGGSYEQYF.

This sequence joins TRBV12-3 or TRBV12-4 and TRBJ2-1; TRBD1 matches at 7 bases. This CDR3 comprises 15 residues. V dropped 6 bases and J dropped 2; count of bases not matched to a gene: 7. CDR3 bases: TGTGCCAGCAGAGAGACAGGGATGGCCTACAATGAGCAGTTCTTC. Translation gives CASRETGMAYNEQFF.

CDR3 nucleotide sequence: TGTGCCACCAGCAGAGGTCAGGGAGCAAATCAGCCCCAGCATTTT. It is translated as CATSRGQGANQPQHF. This sequence joins TRBV15 and TRBJ1-5, with D possibly being TRBD1 (5 bases). The CDR3 loop spans 15 amino acids. CDR1 is LNHNV and CDR2 is YYDKDF in the germline V gene (reference sequence). The germline V and J ends were trimmed by 1 base and 4 bases, with 11 bases remaining between them.

The rearrangement links TRBV12-3 or TRBV12-4 to TRBJ2-7, with D tentatively TRBD1 (6 bases). This CDR3 is built from 15 residues. The V and J ends lost 1 base and 4 bases respectively, with 14 bases between them. The CDR3 is CASSLETGGLYEQYF. For the CDR3, the DNA is TGTGCCAGCAGTTTAGAGACAGGAGGACTTTACGAGCAGTACTTC.

This clonotype has a handful of counts. The chain is built from TRBV6-5 and TRBJ2-1; D gene ambiguous. Germline values: CDR1 MNHEY, CDR2 SVGAGI. Trimming removed 2 bases from V and 4 bases from J, with 6 bases in between. The CDR3 contains 13 residues. Written as DNA, the CDR3 is TGTGCCAGCAGTTACGAAGGTTACAATGAGCAGTTCTTC. Amino acid sequence: CASSYEGYNEQFF.

This clonotype was seen ten or more times. The chain combines TRBV5-1 with TRBJ2-2; tentatively, D is TRBD1 (6 bases). Germline loops: CDR1 SGHRS, CDR2 YFSETQ. The CDR3 totals 13 residues. In DNA, the CDR3 is TGCGCTGCAGGGGACCAGAACACCGGGGAGCTGTTTTTT. Amino acids: CAAGDQNTGELFF.